This record looks at one T cell receptor beta chain sequence and its context. These data come from a study of post-analysis software for immune sequencing data. Prepared TCR beta cDNA libraries contained unique molecular identifiers. TCRdb ran MiXCR on the PCR reads and lists one entry per CDR3 protein. There are approximately 730,000 distinct CDR3 sequences in the sample; 46% occur only once, and roughly 4.4% lies in the top ten. Sequenced input: blood. This TCR was recovered from a girl between 10 and 17 years old with multiple sclerosis.

CDR3 in amino acids: CASSQAGVHQETQYF. The CDR3 DNA reads TGCGCCAGCAGCCAAGCGGGGGTCCACCAAGAGACCCAGTACTTC. This sequence joins TRBV4-1 and TRBJ2-5; maybe TRBD2 (6 bases). The CDR3 covers 15 residues. Per germline, CDR1 MGHRA and CDR2 YSYEKL. Trimming cost V 1 base and J 0 bases, with 9 bases left between them.